Listed below are T cell receptor beta chains from one sample, sequenced in a study of identical twins. Each CDR3 protein gets one entry after TCRdb re-called the 5' RACE reads with MiXCR. The sample shows roughly 480,000 distinct CDR3 sequences, roughly a quarter of them seen only once. These data were also reused for a study on T cells expressing NK-cell markers.

Sequencing was done on a sample of CD4+ T cells sorted from blood. These receptors originate from a woman under 30 in good health. Each CDR3 is given without its conserved first and last residue. Each record gives: V gene, J gene, CDR3 protein.

V: TRBV12-3/TRBV12-4
J: TRBJ1-2
CDR3: ASSPSLRGNNGYT

V: TRBV7-2
J: TRBJ2-1
CDR3: ASSHGLANYNEQF

V: TRBV3-1
J: TRBJ2-6
CDR3: ASSQEDRPNVLT

V: TRBV20-1
J: TRBJ2-1
CDR3: SARDQGGGRSYNEQF

V: TRBV20-1
J: TRBJ2-3
CDR3: SARGTRRADTQY

V: TRBV20-1
J: TRBJ1-6
CDR3: SASGGTGSSYNSPLH

V: TRBV5-5
J: TRBJ1-5
CDR3: ASSLWGDGNQPQH

V: TRBV6-1
J: TRBJ2-3
CDR3: ASKRASSADTQY

V: TRBV3-1
J: TRBJ1-1
CDR3: ASSQFKISNTEAF

V: TRBV2
J: TRBJ2-7
CDR3: ASRKLAGAYEQY

V: TRBV20-1
J: TRBJ2-5
CDR3: SATGQGALEETQY

V: TRBV6-2/TRBV6-3
J: TRBJ1-5
CDR3: ASRWNSNQPQH

V: TRBV20-1
J: TRBJ2-3
CDR3: SASRGLAATDTQY

V: TRBV3-1
J: TRBJ2-2
CDR3: ASSQGYTGELF

V: TRBV5-1
J: TRBJ1-3
CDR3: ASSPESGNTIY

V: TRBV6-1
J: TRBJ1-6
CDR3: ASSEGDGTNSPLH

V: TRBV29-1
J: TRBJ2-7
CDR3: SVGTDYEQY

V: TRBV11-2
J: TRBJ2-7
CDR3: ASSDAQGWAYEQY

V: TRBV20-1
J: TRBJ2-2
CDR3: SALTGANTGELF

V: TRBV20-1
J: TRBJ2-5
CDR3: SARDLMRASQETQY

V: TRBV12-3/TRBV12-4
J: TRBJ2-3
CDR3: ASSHRGWGTDTQY

V: TRBV11-1
J: TRBJ2-7
CDR3: ASSAGTSGRRVSYEQY

V: TRBV3-1
J: TRBJ1-5
CDR3: ASSHSPAGNQPQH

V: TRBV20-1
J: TRBJ2-3
CDR3: SALGQGATDTQY

V: TRBV5-1
J: TRBJ1-1
CDR3: ASSLGWSENTEAF

V: TRBV3-1
J: TRBJ1-6
CDR3: ASSLRGGVYNSPLH

V: TRBV3-1
J: TRBJ2-5
CDR3: ASSLQRGGGETQY

V: TRBV5-1
J: TRBJ2-5
CDR3: ASSLSPRNIEETQY

V: TRBV20-1
J: TRBJ1-1
CDR3: SARGPGMSLGTEAF

V: TRBV7-9
J: TRBJ1-1
CDR3: ASSLENGLSEAF

V: TRBV10-3
J: TRBJ2-7
CDR3: AISRSGRARNEQY

V: TRBV5-6
J: TRBJ1-2
CDR3: ASSLSRDGYT